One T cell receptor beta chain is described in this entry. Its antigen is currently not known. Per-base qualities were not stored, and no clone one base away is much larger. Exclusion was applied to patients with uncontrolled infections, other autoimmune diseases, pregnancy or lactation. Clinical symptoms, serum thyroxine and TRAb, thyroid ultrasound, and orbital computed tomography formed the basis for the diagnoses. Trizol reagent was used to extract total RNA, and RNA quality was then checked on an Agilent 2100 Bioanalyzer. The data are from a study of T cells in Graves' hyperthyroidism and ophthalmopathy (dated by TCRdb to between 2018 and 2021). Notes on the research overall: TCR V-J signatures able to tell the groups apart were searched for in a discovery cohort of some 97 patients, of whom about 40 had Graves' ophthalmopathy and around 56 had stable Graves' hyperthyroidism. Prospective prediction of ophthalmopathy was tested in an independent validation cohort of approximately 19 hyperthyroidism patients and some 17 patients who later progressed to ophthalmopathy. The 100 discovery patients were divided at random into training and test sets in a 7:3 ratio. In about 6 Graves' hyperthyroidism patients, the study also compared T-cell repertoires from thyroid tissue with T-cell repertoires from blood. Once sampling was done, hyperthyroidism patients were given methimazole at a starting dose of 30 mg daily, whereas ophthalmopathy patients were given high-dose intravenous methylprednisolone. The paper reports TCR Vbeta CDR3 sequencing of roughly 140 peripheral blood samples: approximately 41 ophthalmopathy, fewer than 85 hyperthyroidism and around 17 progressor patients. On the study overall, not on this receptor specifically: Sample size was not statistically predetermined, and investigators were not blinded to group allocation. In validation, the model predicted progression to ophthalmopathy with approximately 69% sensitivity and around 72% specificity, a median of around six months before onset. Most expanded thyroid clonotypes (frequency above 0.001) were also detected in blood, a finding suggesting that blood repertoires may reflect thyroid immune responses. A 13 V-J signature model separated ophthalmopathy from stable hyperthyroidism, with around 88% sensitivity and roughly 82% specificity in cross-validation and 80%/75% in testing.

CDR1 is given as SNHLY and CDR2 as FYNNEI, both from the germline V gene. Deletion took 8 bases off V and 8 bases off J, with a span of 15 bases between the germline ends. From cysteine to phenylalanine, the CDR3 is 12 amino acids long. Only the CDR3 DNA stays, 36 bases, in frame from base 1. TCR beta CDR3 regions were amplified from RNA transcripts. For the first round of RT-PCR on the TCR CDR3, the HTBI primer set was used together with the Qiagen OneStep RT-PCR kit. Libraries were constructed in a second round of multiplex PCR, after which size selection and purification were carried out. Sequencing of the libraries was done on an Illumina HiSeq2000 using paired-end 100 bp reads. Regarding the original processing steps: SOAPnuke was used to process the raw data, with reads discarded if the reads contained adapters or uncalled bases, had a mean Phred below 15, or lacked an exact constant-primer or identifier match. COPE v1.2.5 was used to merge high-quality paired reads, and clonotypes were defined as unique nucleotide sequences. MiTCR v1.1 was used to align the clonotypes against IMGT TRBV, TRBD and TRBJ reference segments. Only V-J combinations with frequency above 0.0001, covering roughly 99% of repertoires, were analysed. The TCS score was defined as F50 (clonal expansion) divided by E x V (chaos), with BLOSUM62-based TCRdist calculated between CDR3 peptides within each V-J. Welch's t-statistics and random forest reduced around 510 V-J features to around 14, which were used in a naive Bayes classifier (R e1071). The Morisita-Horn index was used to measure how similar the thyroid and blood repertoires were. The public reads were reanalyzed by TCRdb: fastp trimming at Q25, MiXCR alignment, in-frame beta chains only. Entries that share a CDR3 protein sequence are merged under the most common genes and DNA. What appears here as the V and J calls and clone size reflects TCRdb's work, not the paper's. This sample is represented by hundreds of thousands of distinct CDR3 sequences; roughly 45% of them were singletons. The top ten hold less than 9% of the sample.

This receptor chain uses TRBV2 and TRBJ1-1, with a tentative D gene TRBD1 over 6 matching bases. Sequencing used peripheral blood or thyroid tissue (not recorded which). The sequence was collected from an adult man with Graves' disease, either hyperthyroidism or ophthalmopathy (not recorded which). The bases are TGTGCCAGCGGGGTGGGGGGCCAGGAAGCTTTCTTT. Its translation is CASGVGGQEAFF.